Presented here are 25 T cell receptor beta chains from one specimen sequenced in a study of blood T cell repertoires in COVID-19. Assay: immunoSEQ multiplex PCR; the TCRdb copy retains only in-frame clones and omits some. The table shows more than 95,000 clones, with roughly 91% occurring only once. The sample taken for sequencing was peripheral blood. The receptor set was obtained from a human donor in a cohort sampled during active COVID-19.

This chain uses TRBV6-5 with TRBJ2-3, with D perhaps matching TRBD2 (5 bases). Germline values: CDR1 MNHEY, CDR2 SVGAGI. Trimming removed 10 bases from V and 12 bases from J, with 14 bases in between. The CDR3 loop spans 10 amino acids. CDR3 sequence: CAIGVAVQYF. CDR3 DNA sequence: TGTGCCATCGGGGTAGCAGTTCAGTATTTT.

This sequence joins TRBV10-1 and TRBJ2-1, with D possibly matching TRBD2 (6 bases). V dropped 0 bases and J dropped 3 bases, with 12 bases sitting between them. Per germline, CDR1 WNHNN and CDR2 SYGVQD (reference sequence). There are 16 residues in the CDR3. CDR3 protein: CASSESVAGIYNEQFF. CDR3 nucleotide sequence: TGCGCCAGCAGTGAGTCGGTCGCGGGGATCTACAATGAGCAGTTCTTC.

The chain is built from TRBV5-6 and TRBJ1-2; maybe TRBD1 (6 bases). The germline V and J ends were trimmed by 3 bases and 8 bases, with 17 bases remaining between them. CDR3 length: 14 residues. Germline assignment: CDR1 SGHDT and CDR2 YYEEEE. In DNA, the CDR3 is TGTGCCAGCAGCTCAATACAGGGATTCGGGGGCTACACCTTC. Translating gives CASSSIQGFGGYTF.

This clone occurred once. This CDR3 is CASSPSGGTYNEQFF. The DNA for the CDR3 is TGTGCCAGCAGCCCTAGCGGGGGGACATACAATGAGCAGTTCTTC. The chain combines TRBV3-1 (or the pseudogene TRBV3-2) with TRBJ2-1; 11 positions match TRBD2. The CDR3 length is 15 residues. The trim removed 4 bases at V and 4 bases at J, leaving 3 bases unmatched. Germline values: CDR1 LGHDT, CDR2 YNNKEL (reference sequence).

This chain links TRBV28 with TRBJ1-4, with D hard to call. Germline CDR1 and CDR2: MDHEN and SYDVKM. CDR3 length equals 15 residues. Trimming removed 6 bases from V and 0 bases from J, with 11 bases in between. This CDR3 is CASSPPGATNEKLFF. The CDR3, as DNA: TGTGCCAGCAGCCCTCCGGGTGCAACTAATGAAAAACTGTTTTTT.

The CDR3 nucleotides read TGTGCCACCAGTGACCCCTTCACAGATACGCAGTATTTT. Its protein is CATSDPFTDTQYF. V and J are TRBV24-1 and TRBJ2-3, with D unclear. Germline V lookup: CDR1 KGHDR, CDR2 SFDVKD. The CDR3 contains 13 residues. V lost 4 bases and J lost 2, with 6 bases in between.

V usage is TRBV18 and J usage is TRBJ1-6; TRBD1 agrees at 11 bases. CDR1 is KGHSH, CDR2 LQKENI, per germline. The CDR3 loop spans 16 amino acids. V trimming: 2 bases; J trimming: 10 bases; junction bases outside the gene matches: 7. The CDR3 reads CASSPAGQGANSPLHF. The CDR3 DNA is TGTGCCAGCTCACCAGCCGGACAGGGGGCGAACTCACCCCTCCACTTT.

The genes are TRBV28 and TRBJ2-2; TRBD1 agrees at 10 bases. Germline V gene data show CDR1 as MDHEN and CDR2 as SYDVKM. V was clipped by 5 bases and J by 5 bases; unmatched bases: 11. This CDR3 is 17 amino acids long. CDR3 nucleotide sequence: TGTGCCAGCAGTAAACCCCGGACAGGGGGACTGACCGGGGAGCTGTTTTTT. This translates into CASSKPRTGGLTGELFF. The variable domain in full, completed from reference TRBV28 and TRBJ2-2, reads DVKVTQSSRYLVKRTGEKVFLECVQDMDHENMFWYRQDPGLGLRLIYFSYDVKMKEKGDIPEGYSVSREKKERFSLILESASTNQTSMYLCASSKPRTGGLTGELFFGEGSRLTVL.

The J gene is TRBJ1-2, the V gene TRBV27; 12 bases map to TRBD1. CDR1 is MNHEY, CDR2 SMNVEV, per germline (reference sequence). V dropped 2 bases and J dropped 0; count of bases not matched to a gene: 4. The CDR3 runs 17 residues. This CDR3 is CASSLKGQGAANYGYTF. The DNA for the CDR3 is TGTGCCAGCAGTTTAAAGGGACAGGGGGCCGCTAACTATGGCTACACCTTC.

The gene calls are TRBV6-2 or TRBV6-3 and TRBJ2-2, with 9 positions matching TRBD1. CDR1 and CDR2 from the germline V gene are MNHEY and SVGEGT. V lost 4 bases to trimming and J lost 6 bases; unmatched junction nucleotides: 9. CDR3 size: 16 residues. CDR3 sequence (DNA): TGTGCCAGCAGTTCCCCTTGGAGGACAGGGGCCGGGGAGCTGTTTTTT. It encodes CASSSPWRTGAGELFF.

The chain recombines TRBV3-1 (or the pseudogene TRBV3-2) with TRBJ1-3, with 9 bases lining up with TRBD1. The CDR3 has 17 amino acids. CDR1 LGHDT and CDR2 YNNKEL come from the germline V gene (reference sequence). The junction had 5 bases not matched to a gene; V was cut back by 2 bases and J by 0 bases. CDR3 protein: CASSQPLTGGSGNTIYF. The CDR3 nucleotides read TGTGCCAGCAGCCAACCCCTGACAGGGGGCTCTGGAAACACCATATATTTT.

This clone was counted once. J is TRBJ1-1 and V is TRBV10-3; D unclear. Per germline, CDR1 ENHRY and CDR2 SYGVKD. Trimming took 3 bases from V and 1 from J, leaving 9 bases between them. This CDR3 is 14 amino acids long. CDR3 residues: CAISDHGKNTEAFF. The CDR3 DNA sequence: TGTGCCATCAGTGATCACGGTAAGAACACTGAAGCTTTCTTT.

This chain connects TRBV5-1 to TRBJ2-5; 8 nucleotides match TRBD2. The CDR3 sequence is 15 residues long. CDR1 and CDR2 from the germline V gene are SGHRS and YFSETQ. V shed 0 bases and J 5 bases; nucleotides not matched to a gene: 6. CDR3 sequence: CASSLEVGGAETQYF. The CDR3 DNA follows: TGCGCCAGCAGCTTGGAGGTCGGGGGGGCCGAGACCCAGTACTTC.

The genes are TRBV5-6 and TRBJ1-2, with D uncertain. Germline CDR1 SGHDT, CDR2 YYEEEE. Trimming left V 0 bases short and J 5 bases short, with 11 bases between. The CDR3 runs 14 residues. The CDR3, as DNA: TGTGCCAGCAGCTTGGCCAATCGAGAGTATGGCTACACCTTC. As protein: CASSLANREYGYTF.

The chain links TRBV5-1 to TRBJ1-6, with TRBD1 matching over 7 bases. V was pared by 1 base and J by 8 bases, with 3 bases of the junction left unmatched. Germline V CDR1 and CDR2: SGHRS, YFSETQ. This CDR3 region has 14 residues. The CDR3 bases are TGCGCCAGCAGCTTGTTCGGGACAGATTCACCCCTCCACTTT. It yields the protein CASSLFGTDSPLHF.

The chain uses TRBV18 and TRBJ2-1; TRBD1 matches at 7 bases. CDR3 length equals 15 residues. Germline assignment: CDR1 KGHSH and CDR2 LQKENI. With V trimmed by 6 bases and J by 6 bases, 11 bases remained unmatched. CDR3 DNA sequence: TGTGCCAGCTCCCCGACAGGGCCGGTCGCCAATGAGCAGTTCTTC. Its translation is CASSPTGPVANEQFF.

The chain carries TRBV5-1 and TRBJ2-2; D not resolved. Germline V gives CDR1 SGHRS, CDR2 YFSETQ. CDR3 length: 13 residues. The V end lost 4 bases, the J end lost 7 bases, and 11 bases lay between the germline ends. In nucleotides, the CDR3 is TGCGCCAGCAGCCTCAAACTAAGCGGGGAGCTGTTTTTT. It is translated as CASSLKLSGELFF. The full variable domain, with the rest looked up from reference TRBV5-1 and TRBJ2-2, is KAGVTQTPRYLIKTRGQQVTLSCSPISGHRSVSWYQQTPGQGLQFLFEYFSETQRNKGNFPGRFSGRQFSNSRSEMNVSTLELGDSALYLCASSLKLSGELFFGEGSRLTVL.

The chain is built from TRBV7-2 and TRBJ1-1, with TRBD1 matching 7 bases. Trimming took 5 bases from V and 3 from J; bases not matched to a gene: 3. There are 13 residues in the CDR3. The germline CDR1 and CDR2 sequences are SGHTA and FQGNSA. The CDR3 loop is CASSKDRYTEAFF. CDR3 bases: TGTGCCAGCAGCAAGGACAGGTACACTGAAGCTTTCTTT.

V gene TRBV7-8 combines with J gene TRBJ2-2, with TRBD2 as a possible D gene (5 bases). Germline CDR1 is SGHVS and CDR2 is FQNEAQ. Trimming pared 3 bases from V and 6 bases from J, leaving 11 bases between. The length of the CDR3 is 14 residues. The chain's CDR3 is CASSLDSPAGELFF. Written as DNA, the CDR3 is TGTGCCAGCAGCTTGGACTCCCCCGCCGGGGAGCTGTTTTTT. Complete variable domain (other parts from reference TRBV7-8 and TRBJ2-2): GAGVSQSPRYKVAKRGQDVALRCDPISGHVSLFWYQQALGQGPEFLTYFQNEAQLDKSGLPSDRFFAERPEGSVSTLKIQRTQQEDSAVYLCASSLDSPAGELFFGEGSRLTVL.

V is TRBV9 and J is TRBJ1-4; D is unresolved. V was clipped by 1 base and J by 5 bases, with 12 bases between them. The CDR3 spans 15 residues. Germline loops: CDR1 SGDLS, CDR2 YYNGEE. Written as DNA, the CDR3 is TGTGCCAGCAGCGTAATGGAGGCCACAAATGAAAAACTGTTTTTT. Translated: CASSVMEATNEKLFF.

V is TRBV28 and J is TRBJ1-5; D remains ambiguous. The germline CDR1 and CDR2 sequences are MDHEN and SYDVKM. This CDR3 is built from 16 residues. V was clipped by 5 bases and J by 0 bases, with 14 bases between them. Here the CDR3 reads CASSPSDGVSNQPQHF. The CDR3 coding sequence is TGTGCCAGCAGTCCATCGGACGGGGTTAGCAATCAGCCCCAGCATTTT.

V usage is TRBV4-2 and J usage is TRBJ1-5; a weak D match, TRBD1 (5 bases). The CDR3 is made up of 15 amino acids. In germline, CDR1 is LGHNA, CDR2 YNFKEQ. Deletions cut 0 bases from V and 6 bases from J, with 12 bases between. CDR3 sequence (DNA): TGTGCCAGCAGCCAAGAAAGGGGCTCTTTTCAGCCCCAGCATTTT. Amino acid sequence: CASSQERGSFQPQHF.

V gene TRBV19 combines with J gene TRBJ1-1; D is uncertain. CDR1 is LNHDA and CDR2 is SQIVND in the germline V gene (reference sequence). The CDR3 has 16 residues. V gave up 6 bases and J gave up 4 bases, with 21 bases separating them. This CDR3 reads CASREGIDTGPTEAFF. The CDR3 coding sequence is TGTGCCAGTAGGGAGGGTATTGACACGGGTCCCACTGAAGCTTTCTTT.

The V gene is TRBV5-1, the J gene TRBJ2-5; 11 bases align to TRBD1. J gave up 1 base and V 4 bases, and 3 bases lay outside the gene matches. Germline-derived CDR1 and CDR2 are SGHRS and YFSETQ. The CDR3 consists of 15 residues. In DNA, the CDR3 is TGCGCCAGCAGCGGGGGGACAGGGGGCCAAGAGACCCAGTACTTC. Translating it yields CASSGGTGGQETQYF.

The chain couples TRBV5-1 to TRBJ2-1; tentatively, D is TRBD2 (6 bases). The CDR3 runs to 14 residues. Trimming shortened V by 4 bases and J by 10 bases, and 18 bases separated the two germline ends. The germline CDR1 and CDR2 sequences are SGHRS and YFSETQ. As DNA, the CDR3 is TGCGCCAGCAGCATGGGACTCCTCGATGGGGAGCAGTTCTTC. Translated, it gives CASSMGLLDGEQFF. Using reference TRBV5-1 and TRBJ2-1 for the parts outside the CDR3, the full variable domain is KAGVTQTPRYLIKTRGQQVTLSCSPISGHRSVSWYQQTPGQGLQFLFEYFSETQRNKGNFPGRFSGRQFSNSRSEMNVSTLELGDSALYLCASSMGLLDGEQFFGPGTRLTVL.